Below are 8 T cell receptor beta chains sequenced from a single sample in a study of blood T cells in healthy people across ages. The use of a sample-barcoded 5' primer and a J-beta primer mix characterized a second PCR of about 7 to 12 cycles. One entry per CDR3 protein, called by TCRdb with MiXCR from the 5' RACE reads. The data show 1.5 million to 2 million distinct CDR3 sequences, roughly 30% seen once. Sequencing used blood. The receptor set was obtained from a woman in her twenties or thirties in good health.

Of note for this clonotype: The junction and the germline gene differ at one end; a read error may be behind it. V gene TRBV6-4 combines with J gene TRBJ2-3; D uncertain. Germline lookup yields CDR1 MRHNA and CDR2 SNTAGT. The CDR3 contains 13 residues. CDR3 bases: TGTGCCTGCAGTGCGGTAGACACAGATACGCAGTATTTT. Protein: CACSAVDTDTQYF.

This clonotype was counted once. Compared with germline, one end of the junction differs, possibly owing to a read error. CDR3 residues: CTSSGTGTGGYEQYF. As DNA, the CDR3 is TGTACCAGCAGCGGTACCGGGACTGGGGGCTACGAGCAGTACTTC. This chain links TRBV5-5 with TRBJ2-4; tentatively, D is TRBD2 (6 bases). The J call may be mistaken, given a closer DNA end match to TRBJ2-7. The germline gives CDR1 SGHKS, CDR2 YYEKEE (reference sequence). The CDR3 consists of 15 residues.

This clonotype was recorded a few times. The V and J genes are TRBV29-1 and TRBJ2-1; 10 nucleotides agree with TRBD2. Germline trimming cut 0 bases from V and 4 bases from J; bases unmatched to any gene: 12. The CDR3 totals 18 residues. Germline lookup yields CDR1 SQVTM and CDR2 ANQGSEA. The CDR3 bases are TGCAGCGTTGAAGACCGAGCGGGAGGGCCTAAGGGTTACAATGAGCAGTTCTTC. This translates into CSVEDRAGGPKGYNEQFF.

This chain joins TRBV7-6 and TRBJ2-7; TRBD2 matches at 8 bases. J lost 7 bases, V lost 1 base, and 9 bases had no gene match. The CDR3 totals 15 residues. Germline V gives CDR1 SGHVS, CDR2 FNYEAQ. CDR3 loop: CASSLGGKAGVEQYF. Written as DNA, the CDR3 is TGTGCCAGCAGCTTAGGTGGCAAAGCGGGGGTTGAGCAGTACTTC.

The V call is TRBV7-3, the J call TRBJ2-1; D is unclear. Trimming took 5 bases from V and 10 from J, leaving 12 bases between them. The CDR3 runs 12 residues. Per germline, CDR1 SGHTA and CDR2 FQGTGA. The CDR3 DNA follows: TGTGCCAGCAGCCCGTTCGGGCACGAGCAGTTCTTC. Protein product: CASSPFGHEQFF.

In this sample, this clonotype turned up a few times. V gene TRBV14 combines with J gene TRBJ2-2; the match to TRBD1 covers 8 bases. The CDR3 is 14 residues long. The germline CDR1 and CDR2 sequences are SGHDN and FVKESK. V gave up 2 bases and J gave up 5 bases; unmatched junction bases: 1. Written as DNA, the CDR3 is TGTGCCAGCAGCCAAAGGACAGGGACCGGGGAGCTGTTTTTT. This sequence encodes CASSQRTGTGELFF.

This rearrangement joins TRBV4-1 to TRBJ2-7; 8 positions match TRBD2. Germline V gives CDR1 MGHRA, CDR2 YSYEKL. There are 13 residues in the CDR3. V gave up 0 bases and J gave up 10 bases; unmatched junction bases: 5. CDR3: CASSQDVLAGQYF. CDR3 nucleotide sequence: TGCGCCAGCAGCCAAGACGTTCTAGCGGGTCAGTACTTC.

This clonotype was counted a few times. The chain carries TRBV6-5 and TRBJ2-7; D might be TRBD2 (6 bases). Germline CDR1 and CDR2: MNHEY and SVGAGI. Trimming cost V 4 bases and J 2 bases, with 15 bases left between them. This CDR3 is 15 amino acids long. The CDR3 DNA reads as TGTGCCAGCAGTTCTATCTTGCGGGGCGCCTACGAGCAGTACTTC. Translated, it gives CASSSILRGAYEQYF.